This record concerns one T cell receptor beta chain sequence. V lost 4 bases and J 0 bases, leaving 13 bases between the germline ends. The length of the CDR3 is 16 residues. Per germline, CDR1 SGHTA and CDR2 FQGTGA. The second PCR ran about 6 to 11 cycles with a sample-barcoded 5' primer and J-beta primers. TCRdb analysed the 5' RACE reads with MiXCR anew, one entry per CDR3 protein. The sample consists of hundreds of thousands of distinct CDR3 sequences, about 28% of them appearing once. This specimen belongs to a study of blood T cells in healthy people across ages. Source material: blood. The V call is TRBV7-3, the J call TRBJ2-1; tentatively, D is TRBD1 (7 bases). This TCR came from a woman older than 75 in good health. The CDR3 reads CASSSEGALSYNEQFF. In nucleotides, the CDR3 is TGTGCCAGCAGCTCGGAGGGGGCGCTCTCCTACAATGAGCAGTTCTTC.